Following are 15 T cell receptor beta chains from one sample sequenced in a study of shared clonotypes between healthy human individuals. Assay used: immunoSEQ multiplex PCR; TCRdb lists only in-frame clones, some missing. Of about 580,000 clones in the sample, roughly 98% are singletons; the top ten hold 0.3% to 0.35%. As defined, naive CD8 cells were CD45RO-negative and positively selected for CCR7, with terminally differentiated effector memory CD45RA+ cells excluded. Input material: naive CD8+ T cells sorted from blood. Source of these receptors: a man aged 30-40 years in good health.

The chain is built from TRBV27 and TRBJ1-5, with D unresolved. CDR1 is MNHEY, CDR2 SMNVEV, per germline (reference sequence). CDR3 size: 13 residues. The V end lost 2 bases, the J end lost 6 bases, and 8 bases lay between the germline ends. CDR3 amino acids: CASSLTGVQPQHF. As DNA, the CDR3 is TGTGCCAGCAGTTTAACGGGAGTTCAGCCCCAGCATTTT.

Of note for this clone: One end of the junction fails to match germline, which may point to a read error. CDR3 region: CASSHGTGYEQYF. The DNA of the CDR3 is TGTGCTAGCAGCCATGGGACAGGGTACGAGCAGTACTTC. The gene calls are TRBV7-7 and TRBJ2-7; TRBD1 matches at 9 bases. Germline V lookup: CDR1 SSHAT, CDR2 FNYEAQ (reference sequence). This CDR3 has 13 amino acids. The variable domain in full, completed from reference TRBV7-7 and TRBJ2-7, reads GAGVSQSPRYKVTKRGQDVTLRCDPISSHATLYWYQQALGQGPEFLTYFNYEAQPDKSGLPSDRFSAERPEGSISTLTIQRTEQRDSAMYRCASSHGTGYEQYFGPGTRLTVT.

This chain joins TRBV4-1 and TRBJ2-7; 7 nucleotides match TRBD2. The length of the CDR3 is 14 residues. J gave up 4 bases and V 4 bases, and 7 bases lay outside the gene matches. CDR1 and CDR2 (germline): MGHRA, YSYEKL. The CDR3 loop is CASSLAWREYEQYF. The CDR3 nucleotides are TGCGCCAGCAGCCTTGCATGGCGGGAGTACGAGCAGTACTTC.

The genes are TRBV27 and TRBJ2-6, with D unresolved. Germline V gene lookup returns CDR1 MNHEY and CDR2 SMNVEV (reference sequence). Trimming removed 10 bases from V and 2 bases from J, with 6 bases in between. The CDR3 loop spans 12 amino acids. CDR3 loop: CATTTGANVLTF. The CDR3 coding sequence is TGTGCCACCACCACTGGGGCCAACGTCCTGACTTTC.

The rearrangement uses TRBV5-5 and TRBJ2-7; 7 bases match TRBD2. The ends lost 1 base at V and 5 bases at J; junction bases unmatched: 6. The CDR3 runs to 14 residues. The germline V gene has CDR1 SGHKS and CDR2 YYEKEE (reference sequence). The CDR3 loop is CASSLLLGLDEQYF. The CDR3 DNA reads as TGTGCCAGCAGCTTGCTGCTAGGACTAGACGAGCAGTACTTC.

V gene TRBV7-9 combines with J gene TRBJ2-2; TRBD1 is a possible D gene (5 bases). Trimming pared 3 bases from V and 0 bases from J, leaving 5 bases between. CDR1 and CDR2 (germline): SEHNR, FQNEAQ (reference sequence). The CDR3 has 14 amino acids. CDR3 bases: TGTGCCAGCAGCTTGGACACGAACACCGGGGAGCTGTTTTTT. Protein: CASSLDTNTGELFF.

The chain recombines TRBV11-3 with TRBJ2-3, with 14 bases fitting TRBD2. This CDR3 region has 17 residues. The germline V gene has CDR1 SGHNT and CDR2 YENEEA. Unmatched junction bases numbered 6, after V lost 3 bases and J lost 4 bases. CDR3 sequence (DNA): TGTGCCAGCAGCTTTAGACTAGCGGGAGGGCCGGCAGATACGCAGTATTTT. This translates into CASSFRLAGGPADTQYF.

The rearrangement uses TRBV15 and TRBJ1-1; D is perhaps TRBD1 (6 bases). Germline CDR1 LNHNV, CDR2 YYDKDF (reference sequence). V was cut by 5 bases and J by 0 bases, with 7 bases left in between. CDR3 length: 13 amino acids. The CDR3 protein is CATSGDMNTEAFF. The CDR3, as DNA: TGTGCCACCAGCGGGGACATGAACACTGAAGCTTTCTTT.

CDR3 sequence: CASSLLTVYGYTF. CDR3 sequence (DNA): TGTGCCAGCAGCTTATTAACAGTCTATGGCTACACCTTC. The gene calls are TRBV7-9 and TRBJ1-2, with no clear D. This CDR3 region has 13 residues. Trimming cost V 2 bases and J 4 bases, with 8 bases left between them. Germline CDR1 and CDR2: SEHNR and FQNEAQ (reference sequence).

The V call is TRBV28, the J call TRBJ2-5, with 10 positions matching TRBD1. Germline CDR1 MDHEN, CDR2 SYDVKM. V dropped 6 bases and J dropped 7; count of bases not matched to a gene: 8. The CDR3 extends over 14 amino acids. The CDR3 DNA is TGTGCCAGCAGGGGACAGGGGATCGGAACGACCCAGTACTTC. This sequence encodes CASRGQGIGTTQYF.

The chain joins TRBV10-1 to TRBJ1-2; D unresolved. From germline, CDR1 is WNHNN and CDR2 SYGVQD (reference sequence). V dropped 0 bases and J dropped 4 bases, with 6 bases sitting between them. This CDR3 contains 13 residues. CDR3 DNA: TGCGCCAGCAGTGAGTCGACAATCTATGGCTACACCTTC. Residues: CASSESTIYGYTF.

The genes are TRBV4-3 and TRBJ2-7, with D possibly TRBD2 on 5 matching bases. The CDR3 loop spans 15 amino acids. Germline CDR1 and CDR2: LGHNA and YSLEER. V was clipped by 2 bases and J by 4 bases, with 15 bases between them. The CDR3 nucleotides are TGCGCCAGCAGCCAACTGCGGGCCTCCGGTTACGAGCAGTACTTC. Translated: CASSQLRASGYEQYF.

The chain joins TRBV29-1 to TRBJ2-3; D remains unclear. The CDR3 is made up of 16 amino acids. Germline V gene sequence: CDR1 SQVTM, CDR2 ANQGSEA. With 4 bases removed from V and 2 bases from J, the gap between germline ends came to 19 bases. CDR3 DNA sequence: TGCAGCGTTGGGGGTCGCTTTTTGGCTAACACAGATACGCAGTATTTT. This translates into CSVGGRFLANTDTQYF.

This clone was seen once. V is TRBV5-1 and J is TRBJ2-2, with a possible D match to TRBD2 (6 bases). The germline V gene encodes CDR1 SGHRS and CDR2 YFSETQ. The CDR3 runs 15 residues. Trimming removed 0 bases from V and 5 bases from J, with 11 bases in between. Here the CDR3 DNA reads TGCGCCAGCAGCTTGGAACTAGCAGGAACCGGGGAGCTGTTTTTT. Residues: CASSLELAGTGELFF.

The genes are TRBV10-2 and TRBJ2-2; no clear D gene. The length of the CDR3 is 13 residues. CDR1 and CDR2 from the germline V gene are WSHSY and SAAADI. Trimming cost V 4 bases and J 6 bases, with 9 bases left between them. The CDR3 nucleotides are TGCGCCAGCAGTGTGCAGGTCTCCGGGGAGCTGTTTTTT. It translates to CASSVQVSGELFF.